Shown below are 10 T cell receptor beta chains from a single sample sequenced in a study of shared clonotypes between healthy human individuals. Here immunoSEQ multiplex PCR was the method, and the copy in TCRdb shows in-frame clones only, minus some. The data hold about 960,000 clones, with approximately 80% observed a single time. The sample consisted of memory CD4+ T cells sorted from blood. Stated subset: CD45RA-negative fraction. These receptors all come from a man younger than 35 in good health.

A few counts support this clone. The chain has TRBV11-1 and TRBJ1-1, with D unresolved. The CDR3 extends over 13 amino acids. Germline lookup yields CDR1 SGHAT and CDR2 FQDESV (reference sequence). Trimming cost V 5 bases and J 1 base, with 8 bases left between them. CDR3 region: CASSVVKNTEAFF. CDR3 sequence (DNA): TGTGCCAGCAGCGTGGTCAAGAACACTGAAGCTTTCTTT.

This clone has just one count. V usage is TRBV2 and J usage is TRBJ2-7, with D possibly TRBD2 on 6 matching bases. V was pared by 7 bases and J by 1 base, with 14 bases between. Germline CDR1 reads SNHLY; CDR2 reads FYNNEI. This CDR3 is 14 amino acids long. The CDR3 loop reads CASMFSGGSYEQYF. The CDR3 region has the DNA TGTGCCAGCATGTTCTCCGGGGGTTCCTACGAGCAGTACTTC.

The CDR3, as DNA: TGTGCTAGTGGTTTGGTACTCGGCGGGGGGGAAACCTACAATGAGCAGTTCTTC. Translation: CASGLVLGGGETYNEQFF. This sequence joins TRBV12-5 and TRBJ2-1; 9 positions agree with TRBD2. Per the germline V gene, CDR1 is LGHNT and CDR2 is FRNRAP. Trimming cost V 0 bases and J 2 bases; bases outside gene matches: 8. The CDR3 is 18 residues long.

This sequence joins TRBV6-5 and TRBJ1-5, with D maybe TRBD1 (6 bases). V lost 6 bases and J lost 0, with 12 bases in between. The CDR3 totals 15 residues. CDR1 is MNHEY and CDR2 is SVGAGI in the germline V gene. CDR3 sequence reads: CASRLGQYSNQPQHF. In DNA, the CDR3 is TGTGCCAGCAGACTCGGACAGTATAGCAATCAGCCCCAGCATTTT.

For the CDR3, the DNA is TGTGCCAGCAGTTACGGGGGACGGCCCTACGAGCAGTACTTC. It codes for CASSYGGRPYEQYF. The chain joins TRBV6-5 to TRBJ2-7; the D gene could be TRBD1 or TRBD2 (5 bases each). Per germline, CDR1 MNHEY and CDR2 SVGAGI. This CDR3 contains 14 residues. Trimming pared 2 bases from V and 2 bases from J, leaving 10 bases between.

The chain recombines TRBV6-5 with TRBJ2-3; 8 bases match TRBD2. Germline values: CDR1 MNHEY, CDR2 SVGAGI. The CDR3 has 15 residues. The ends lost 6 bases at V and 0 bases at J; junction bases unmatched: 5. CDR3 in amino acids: CASSPREGSTDTQYF. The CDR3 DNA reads TGTGCCAGCAGCCCTCGGGAGGGTAGCACAGATACGCAGTATTTT.

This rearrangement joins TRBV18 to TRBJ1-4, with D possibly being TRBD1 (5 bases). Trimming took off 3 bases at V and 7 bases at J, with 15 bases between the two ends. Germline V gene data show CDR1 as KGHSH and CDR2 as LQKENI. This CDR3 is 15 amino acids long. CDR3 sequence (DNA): TGTGCCAGCTCACCTTTTGGACCCGGGGGTGAAAAACTGTTTTTT. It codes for CASSPFGPGGEKLFF.

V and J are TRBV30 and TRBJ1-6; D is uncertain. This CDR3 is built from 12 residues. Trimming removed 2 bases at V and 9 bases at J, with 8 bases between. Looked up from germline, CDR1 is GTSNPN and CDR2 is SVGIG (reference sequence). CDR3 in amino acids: CAWSLMSSPLHF. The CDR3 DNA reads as TGTGCCTGGAGTCTGATGAGTTCACCCCTCCACTTT.

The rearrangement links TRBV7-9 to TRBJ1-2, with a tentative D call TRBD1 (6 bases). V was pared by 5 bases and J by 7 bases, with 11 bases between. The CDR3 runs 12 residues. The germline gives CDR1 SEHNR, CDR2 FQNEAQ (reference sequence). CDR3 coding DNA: TGTGCCAGCAGCGAAACAGGGCTTGGCTACACCTTC. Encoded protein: CASSETGLGYTF.

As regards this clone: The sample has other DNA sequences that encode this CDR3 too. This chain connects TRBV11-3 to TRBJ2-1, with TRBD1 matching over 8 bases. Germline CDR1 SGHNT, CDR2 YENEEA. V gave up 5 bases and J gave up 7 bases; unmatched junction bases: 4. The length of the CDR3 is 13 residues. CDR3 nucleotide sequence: TGTGCCAGCAGCCGGACAGGGCTAAATGAGCAGTTCTTC. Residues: CASSRTGLNEQFF.